These 24 T cell receptor beta chains were sequenced from one sample in a study of T cell responses to AZD1222 COVID-19 vaccine. Assay used: immunoSEQ multiplex PCR; TCRdb lists only in-frame clones, some missing. This table has 130,000 to 150,000 clones, more than 70% appearing once. This specimen was peripheral blood, taken on day 0 of MenACWY control vaccination. The receptor set was obtained from an adult in good health.

The chain is built from TRBV27 and TRBJ1-2; 7 positions match TRBD1. V lost 4 bases to trimming and J lost 2 bases; unmatched junction nucleotides: 10. Germline loops: CDR1 MNHEY, CDR2 SMNVEV (reference sequence). The CDR3 has 16 residues. The CDR3 bases are TGTGCCAGCAGTTCCTCGACAGGGAAGGCAAACTATGGCTACACCTTC. Its protein product is CASSSSTGKANYGYTF.

The CDR3 spells CASSLMDRGTDTQYF. CDR3 sequence (DNA): TGTGCCAGCAGCTTAATGGACAGGGGGACAGATACGCAGTATTTT. The rearrangement joins TRBV5-4 to TRBJ2-3, with TRBD1 matching 10 bases. The CDR3 totals 15 residues. Per germline, CDR1 SGHNT and CDR2 YYREEE (reference sequence). The V and J ends lost 2 bases and 3 bases, in that order; junction bases with no gene match: 3.

The V and J genes are TRBV2 and TRBJ1-2; D is ambiguous. The CDR3 is made up of 14 amino acids. Germline CDR1 and CDR2: SNHLY and FYNNEI. V shed 1 base and J shed 6 bases, with 12 bases lying between them. CDR3 bases: TGTGCCAGCAGTGAAGAAGCGGTCAGCCATGGCTACACCTTC. Amino acids: CASSEEAVSHGYTF.

This clone was recorded at least ten times. The CDR3 bases are TGTGCCAGCAGTTTATCATGGGGGACAGGGGGCTACACCTTC. Encoded protein: CASSLSWGTGGYTF. This chain uses TRBV27 with TRBJ1-2; 9 nucleotides line up with TRBD1. The junction had 4 bases not matched to a gene; V was cut back by 0 bases and J by 8 bases. The length of the CDR3 is 14 residues. The germline V gene has CDR1 MNHEY and CDR2 SMNVEV (reference sequence).

The table lists this clone with a few counts. The rearrangement joins TRBV27 to TRBJ1-4; D possibly corresponds to TRBD1 (6 bases). Trimming removed 6 bases from V and 0 bases from J, with 17 bases in between. From germline, CDR1 is MNHEY and CDR2 SMNVEV (reference sequence). There are 17 residues in the CDR3. CDR3 nucleotides: TGTGCCAGCAGCCGGACCGGGACACCTTCAACTAATGAAAAACTGTTTTTT. It is translated as CASSRTGTPSTNEKLFF. The whole variable domain, remainder taken from reference TRBV27 and TRBJ1-4, is EAQVTQNPRYLITVTGKKLTVTCSQNMNHEYMSWYRQDPGLGLRQIYYSMNVEVTDKGDVPEGYKVSRKEKRNFPLILESPSPNQTSLYFCASSRTGTPSTNEKLFFGSGTQLSVL.

The chain combines TRBV20-1 with TRBJ1-5, with 11 positions matching TRBD1. The CDR3 loop spans 15 amino acids. With V trimmed by 3 bases and J by 4 bases, 5 bases remained unmatched. Germline V lookup: CDR1 DFQATT, CDR2 SNEGSKA (reference sequence). As DNA, the CDR3 is TGCAGTGCTAGTGGGGGGACAGGGGGGAATCAGCCCCAGCATTTT. Translated, it gives CSASGGTGGNQPQHF.

The V gene is TRBV5-6, the J gene TRBJ2-2; 8 bases map to TRBD1. Germline V gene sequence: CDR1 SGHDT, CDR2 YYEEEE. The J segment lost 6 bases and the V segment lost 4 bases, leaving 11 bases of the junction unmatched. This CDR3 has 16 residues. CDR3: CASSPELGQGAGELFF. The CDR3 nucleotides are TGTGCCAGCAGCCCGGAGCTCGGACAGGGAGCCGGGGAGCTGTTTTTT.

The CDR3 region has the DNA TGTGCCAGCAGCTCAAGGGTCACCCGGTGGGGCACTGAAGCTTTCTTT. Encoded protein: CASSSRVTRWGTEAFF. The chain is built from TRBV4-2 and TRBJ1-1; no firm D call. The V end lost 5 bases, the J end lost 4 bases, and 20 bases lay between the germline ends. CDR3 length: 16 residues. From germline, CDR1 is LGHNA and CDR2 YNFKEQ.

This clone was observed once. The chain uses TRBV11-3 and TRBJ2-7; the D is unclear. CDR1 SGHNT and CDR2 YENEEA come from the germline V gene. This CDR3 region has 13 residues. Trimming pared 5 bases from V and 2 bases from J, leaving 10 bases between. The CDR3 here is CASSTDPAYEQYF. DNA of the CDR3: TGTGCCAGCAGCACGGACCCTGCCTACGAGCAGTACTTC.

The V and J genes are TRBV28 and TRBJ2-7; D not certain. This CDR3 is built from 14 residues. V gave up 8 bases and J gave up 0 bases, with 14 bases separating them. In germline, CDR1 is MDHEN, CDR2 SYDVKM. As DNA, the CDR3 is TGTGCCAGCTCTCGCAGAACCAGCTCCTACGAGCAGTACTTC. Protein product: CASSRRTSSYEQYF.

The chain recombines TRBV27 with TRBJ2-3; TRBD2 agrees at 10 bases. The CDR3 totals 17 residues. CDR1 and CDR2 (germline): MNHEY, SMNVEV (reference sequence). V lost 7 bases to trimming and J lost 5 bases; unmatched junction nucleotides: 15. CDR3 sequence reads: CASTFPGAGGPLDTQYF. The CDR3 DNA reads TGTGCCAGCACCTTTCCAGGAGCGGGAGGGCCCTTAGATACGCAGTATTTT.

CDR3 loop: CASSGGGGNTIYF. DNA for the CDR3: TGTGCCAGCAGTGGGGGAGGCGGAAACACCATATATTTT. The chain recombines TRBV2 with TRBJ1-3; D call uncertain. CDR1 SNHLY and CDR2 FYNNEI come from the germline V gene. V lost 4 bases to trimming and J lost 4 bases, with 8 bases between them. This CDR3 region has 13 residues. Full variable domain (remainder filled in from reference TRBV2 and TRBJ1-3): EPEVTQTPSHQVTQMGQEVILRCVPISNHLYFYWYRQILGQKVEFLVSFYNNEISEKSEIFDDQFSVERPDGSNFTLKIRSTKLEDSAMYFCASSGGGGNTIYFGEGSWLTVV.

This clone was detected only once. The V and J genes are TRBV5-1 and TRBJ1-6, with a possible D match to TRBD1 (5 bases). The V end was cut by 0 bases, the J end by 7 bases, with 14 bases between. Germline V gives CDR1 SGHRS, CDR2 YFSETQ. The CDR3 covers 16 residues. Here the CDR3 reads CASSLGDFSINSPLHF. CDR3 nucleotide sequence: TGCGCCAGCAGCTTGGGGGACTTCTCCATAAATTCACCCCTCCACTTT.

The V call is TRBV15, the J call TRBJ2-2; D remains ambiguous. CDR3 length: 14 amino acids. Trimming took off 5 bases at V and 7 bases at J, with 14 bases between the two ends. Germline V gene lookup returns CDR1 LNHNV and CDR2 YYDKDF (reference sequence). CDR3 in amino acids: CATSGRYGDGELFF. In DNA, the CDR3 is TGTGCCACCAGCGGCAGGTACGGCGACGGGGAGCTGTTTTTT. Filled out from reference TRBV15 and TRBJ2-2, the complete variable domain reads DAMVIQNPRYQVTQFGKPVTLSCSQTLNHNVMYWYQQKSSQAPKLLFHYYDKDFNNEADTPDNFQSRRPNTSFCFLDIRSPGLGDTAMYLCATSGRYGDGELFFGEGSRLTVL.

The chain uses TRBV18 and TRBJ2-7; 9 bases are a match to TRBD1. The CDR3 runs 13 residues. The trim removed 3 bases at V and 6 bases at J, leaving 3 bases unmatched. Germline V gives CDR1 KGHSH, CDR2 LQKENI. The CDR3 reads CASSPGQGSEQYF. The CDR3 coding sequence is TGTGCCAGCTCACCCGGACAGGGGAGCGAGCAGTACTTC.

The chain carries TRBV6-2 or TRBV6-3 and TRBJ2-3; 10 bases fit TRBD2. Germline CDR1 is MNHEY and CDR2 is SVGEGT. CDR3 length: 16 residues. V was pared by 3 bases and J by 4 bases, with 7 bases of the junction left unmatched. Written as DNA, the CDR3 is TGTGCCAGCAGTTATCTAGCGGGAGAGGGCCCAGATACGCAGTATTTT. This gives the protein CASSYLAGEGPDTQYF.

The J gene is TRBJ1-4, the V gene TRBV6-5; 9 nucleotides agree with TRBD1. Looked up from germline, CDR1 is MNHEY and CDR2 is SVGAGI. There are 14 residues in the CDR3. The trim removed 4 bases at V and 8 bases at J, leaving 5 bases unmatched. The CDR3 DNA reads as TGTGCCAGCAGTTCGGGACAGGGTAGCGAAAAACTGTTTTTT. Its translation: CASSSGQGSEKLFF.

The gene calls are TRBV7-2 and TRBJ2-7; 11 positions agree with TRBD1. The CDR3 is 15 amino acids. The junction had 5 bases not matched to a gene; V was cut back by 5 bases and J by 2 bases. The germline gives CDR1 SGHTA, CDR2 FQGNSA. CDR3 DNA: TGTGCCAGCAGCCTTGGGACAGGGGGGACCTACGAGCAGTACTTC. Its translation: CASSLGTGGTYEQYF.

In its sample, this clone was seen once. The chain employs TRBV6-5 and TRBJ1-1, with D tentatively TRBD1 (5 bases). V was clipped by 6 bases and J by 4 bases, with 18 bases between them. The CDR3 extends over 15 amino acids. Germline lookup yields CDR1 MNHEY and CDR2 SVGAGI. The CDR3 spells CASSQTYGGGTEAFF. The CDR3 DNA follows: TGTGCCAGCAGCCAGACCTACGGGGGGGGCACTGAAGCTTTCTTT.

The count of this clone is one. The chain carries TRBV28 and TRBJ1-5; TRBD1 matches 11 bases. Trimming at V came to 5 bases and at J to 3 bases, leaving 6 bases not matched to a gene. Germline V gene sequence: CDR1 MDHEN, CDR2 SYDVKM. The CDR3 length is 16 residues. The CDR3 loop reads CASSAWTGGVNQPQHF. CDR3 coding DNA: TGTGCCAGCAGTGCCTGGACAGGGGGCGTCAATCAGCCCCAGCATTTT.

The chain couples TRBV15 to TRBJ1-1; D possibly corresponds to TRBD1 (6 bases). V was shortened by 0 bases and J by 0 bases, with 11 bases between the two germline ends. The CDR3 totals 16 residues. Germline lookup yields CDR1 LNHNV and CDR2 YYDKDF (reference sequence). The CDR3 loop reads CATSRDQRTVNTEAFF. CDR3 in DNA: TGTGCCACCAGCAGAGATCAGAGGACAGTGAACACTGAAGCTTTCTTT.

The rearrangement joins TRBV7-2 to TRBJ2-5; 9 bases align to TRBD2. The CDR3 loop spans 15 amino acids. In germline, CDR1 is SGHTA, CDR2 FQGNSA. The J segment lost 5 bases and the V segment lost 1 base, leaving 5 bases of the junction unmatched. The DNA of the CDR3 is TGTGCCAGCAGCTTAGGTGGCGGGGGGGGTGAGACCCAGTACTTC. Amino acids: CASSLGGGGGETQYF. Full variable domain (outside the CDR3, taken from reference TRBV7-2 and TRBJ2-5): GAGVSQSPSNKVTEKGKDVELRCDPISGHTALYWYRQSLGQGLEFLIYFQGNSAPDKSGLPSDRFSAERTGGSVSTLTIQRTQQEDSAVYLCASSLGGGGGETQYFGPGTRLLVL.

This chain joins TRBV30 and TRBJ1-2, with 9 bases fitting TRBD1. V lost 7 bases, J lost 4 bases, and 4 bases stayed unmatched. This CDR3 spans 12 amino acids. CDR1 is GTSNPN and CDR2 is SVGIG in the germline V gene (reference sequence). CDR3 in DNA: TGTGCCTCGCCGGGACAGGGCTATGGCTACACCTTC. It encodes CASPGQGYGYTF. The variable domain in full, completed from reference TRBV30 and TRBJ1-2, reads SQTIHQWPATLVQPVGSPLSLECTVEGTSNPNLYWYRQAAGRGLQLLFYSVGIGQISSEVPQNLSASRPQDRQFILSSKKLLLSDSGFYLCASPGQGYGYTFGSGTRLTVV.

The chain links TRBV28 to TRBJ2-6, with a tentative D call TRBD1 (6 bases). The germline V gene encodes CDR1 MDHEN and CDR2 SYDVKM. The V end lost 3 bases, the J end lost 9 bases, and 12 bases lay between the germline ends. This CDR3 has 14 residues. The CDR3 sequence: CASSLIGGGNVLTF. The CDR3 DNA reads TGTGCCAGCAGTTTGATAGGGGGTGGCAACGTCCTGACTTTC. Filled out from reference TRBV28 and TRBJ2-6, the complete variable domain reads DVKVTQSSRYLVKRTGEKVFLECVQDMDHENMFWYRQDPGLGLRLIYFSYDVKMKEKGDIPEGYSVSREKKERFSLILESASTNQTSMYLCASSLIGGGNVLTFGAGSRLTVL.